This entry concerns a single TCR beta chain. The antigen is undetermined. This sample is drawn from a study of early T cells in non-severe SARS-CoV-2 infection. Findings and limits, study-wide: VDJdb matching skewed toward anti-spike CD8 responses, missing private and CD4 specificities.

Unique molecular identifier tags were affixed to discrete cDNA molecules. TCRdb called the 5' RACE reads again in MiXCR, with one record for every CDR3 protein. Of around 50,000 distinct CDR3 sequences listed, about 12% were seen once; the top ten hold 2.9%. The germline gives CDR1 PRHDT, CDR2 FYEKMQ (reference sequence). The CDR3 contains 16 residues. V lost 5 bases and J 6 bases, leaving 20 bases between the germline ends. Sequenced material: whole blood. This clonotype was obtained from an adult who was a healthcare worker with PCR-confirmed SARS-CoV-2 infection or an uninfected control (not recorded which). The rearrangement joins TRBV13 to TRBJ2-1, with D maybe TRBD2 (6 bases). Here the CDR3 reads CASSGTGLDESNEQFF. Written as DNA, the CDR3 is TGTGCCAGCAGCGGGACTGGGCTAGACGAAAGCAATGAGCAGTTCTTC. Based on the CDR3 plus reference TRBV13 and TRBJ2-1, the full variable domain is AAGVIQSPRHLIKEKRETATLKCYPIPRHDTVYWYQQGPGQDPQFLISFYEKMQSDKGSIPDRFSAQQFSDYHSELNMSSLELGDSALYFCASSGTGLDESNEQFFGPGTRLTVL.